These 5 T cell receptor beta chains came from one sample sequenced in a study of T cell changes during pregnancy in multiple sclerosis. Using immunoSEQ multiplex PCR, the repertoire was profiled, and TCRdb retains in-frame clones only, with some absent. This repertoire shows under 70,000 clones, 91% found once; its top ten account for 0.4% to 0.55%. The specimen comprised CD4+ T cells from peripheral blood mononuclear cells, sampled after pregnancy. The receptors here all came from a female donor in good health, enrolled as a control in a pregnancy study.

This clone has a handful of counts. J is TRBJ1-2 and V is TRBV18, with 9 bases that match TRBD1. This CDR3 has 15 residues. With 3 bases clipped from V and 5 bases from J, the junction kept 7 bases outside the gene matches. Germline CDR1 is KGHSH and CDR2 is LQKENI. In DNA, the CDR3 is TGTGCCAGCTCACCCCGGACAGGGGTGGAGTATGGCTACACCTTC. It specifies CASSPRTGVEYGYTF. The full variable domain, its missing parts supplied by reference TRBV18 and TRBJ1-2, is NAGVMQNPRHLVRRRGQEARLRCSPMKGHSHVYWYRQLPEEGLKFMVYLQKENIIDESGMPKERFSAEFPKEGPSILRIQQVVRGDSAAYFCASSPRTGVEYGYTFGSGTRLTVV.

The chain couples TRBV30 to TRBJ1-4; unclear D gene. Deletions cut 2 bases from V and 11 bases from J, with 9 bases between. Germline V gene lookup returns CDR1 GTSNPN and CDR2 SVGIG (reference sequence). The CDR3 has 11 amino acids. The CDR3 DNA is TGTGCCTGGAGTAAGGCAGGTAAACTGTTTTTT. Amino acids: CAWSKAGKLFF.

The gene calls are TRBV4-3 and TRBJ1-6; 7 bases match TRBD1. This CDR3 contains 16 residues. Germline-derived CDR1 and CDR2 are LGHNA and YSLEER. V shed 0 bases and J 7 bases; nucleotides not matched to a gene: 6. The CDR3 bases are TGCGCCAGCAGCCAAGATACGAGGGGGCGGAATTCACCCCTCCACTTT. The encoded protein is CASSQDTRGRNSPLHF.

V and J are TRBV9 and TRBJ1-4; D uncertain. Germline assignment: CDR1 SGDLS and CDR2 YYNGEE. This CDR3 region has 14 residues. Trimming took off 3 bases at V and 5 bases at J, with 11 bases between the two ends. DNA for the CDR3: TGTGCCAGCAGCGGAAGCGGGGTCAATGAAAAACTGTTTTTT. It translates to CASSGSGVNEKLFF.

V and J are TRBV10-3 and TRBJ1-5; perhaps TRBD1 as D (5 bases). V dropped 8 bases and J dropped 4 bases, with 15 bases sitting between them. The length of the CDR3 is 14 residues. Germline-derived CDR1 and CDR2 are ENHRY and SYGVKD. The CDR3 DNA follows: TGTGCCATCGGGAGGGACCCCGAAAATCAGCCCCAGCATTTT. Translated: CAIGRDPENQPQHF.